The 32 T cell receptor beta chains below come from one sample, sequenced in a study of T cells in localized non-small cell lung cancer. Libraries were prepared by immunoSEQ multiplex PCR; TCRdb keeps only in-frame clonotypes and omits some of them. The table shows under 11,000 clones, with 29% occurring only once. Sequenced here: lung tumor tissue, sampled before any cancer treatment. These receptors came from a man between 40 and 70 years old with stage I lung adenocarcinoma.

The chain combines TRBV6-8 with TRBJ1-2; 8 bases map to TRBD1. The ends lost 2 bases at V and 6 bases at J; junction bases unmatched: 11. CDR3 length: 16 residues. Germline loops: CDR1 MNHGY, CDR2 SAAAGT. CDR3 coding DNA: TGTGCCAGCAGTTACACCCGCCCTGGACAGGGTAATGGCTACACCTTC. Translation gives CASSYTRPGQGNGYTF.

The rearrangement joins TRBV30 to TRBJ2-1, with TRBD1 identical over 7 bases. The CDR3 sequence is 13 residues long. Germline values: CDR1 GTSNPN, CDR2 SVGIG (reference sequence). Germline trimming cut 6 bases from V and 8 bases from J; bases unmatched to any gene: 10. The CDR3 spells CACSRDSAHEQFF. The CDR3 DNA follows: TGTGCCTGTTCCCGGGACAGCGCCCATGAGCAGTTCTTC. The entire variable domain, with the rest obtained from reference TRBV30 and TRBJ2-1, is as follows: SQTIHQWPATLVQPVGSPLSLECTVEGTSNPNLYWYRQAAGRGLQLLFYSVGIGQISSEVPQNLSASRPQDRQFILSSKKLLLSDSGFYLCACSRDSAHEQFFGPGTRLTVL.

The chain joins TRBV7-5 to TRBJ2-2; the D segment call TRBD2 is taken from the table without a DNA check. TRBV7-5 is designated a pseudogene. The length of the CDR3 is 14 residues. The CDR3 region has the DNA TGTGCCAGCAGCTTGGGGGGAGCCACCGGGGAGCTGTTTTTT. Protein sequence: CASSLGGATGELFF.

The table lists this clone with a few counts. The CDR3 reads CASSLGGTRSAQYF. CDR3 nucleotides: TGTGCCAGCAGCTTAGGGGGGACTAGGTCCGCGCAGTATTTT. The chain is built from TRBV11-3 and TRBJ2-3; 8 bases match TRBD2. Per germline, CDR1 SGHNT and CDR2 YENEEA. The trim removed 1 base at V and 10 bases at J, leaving 7 bases unmatched. CDR3 length: 14 residues. Supplemented by reference TRBV11-3 and TRBJ2-3, the full variable domain reads EAGVVQSPRYKIIEKKQPVAFWCNPISGHNTLYWYLQNLGQGPELLIRYENEEAVDDSQLPKDRFSAERLKGVDSTLKIQPAELGDSAVYLCASSLGGTRSAQYFGPGTRLTVL.

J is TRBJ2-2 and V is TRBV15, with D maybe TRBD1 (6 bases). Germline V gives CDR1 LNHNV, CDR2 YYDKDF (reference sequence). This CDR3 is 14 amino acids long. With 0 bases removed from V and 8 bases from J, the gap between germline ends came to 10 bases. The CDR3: CATSRDLTGGELFF. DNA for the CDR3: TGTGCCACCAGCAGAGATTTAACAGGGGGGGAGCTGTTTTTT.

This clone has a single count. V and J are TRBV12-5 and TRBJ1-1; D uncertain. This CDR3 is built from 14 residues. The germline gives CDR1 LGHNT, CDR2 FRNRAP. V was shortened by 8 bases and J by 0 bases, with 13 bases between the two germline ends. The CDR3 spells CASSSIVVNTEAFF. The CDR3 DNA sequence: TGTGCTAGTTCGAGTATTGTCGTGAACACTGAAGCTTTCTTT.

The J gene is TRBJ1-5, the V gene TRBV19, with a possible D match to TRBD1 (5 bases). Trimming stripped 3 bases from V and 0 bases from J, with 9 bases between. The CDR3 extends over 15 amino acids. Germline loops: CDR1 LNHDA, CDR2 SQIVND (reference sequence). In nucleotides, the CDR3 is TGTGCCAGTAGTATGTACAGGAATAGCAATCAGCCCCAGCATTTT. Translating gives CASSMYRNSNQPQHF.

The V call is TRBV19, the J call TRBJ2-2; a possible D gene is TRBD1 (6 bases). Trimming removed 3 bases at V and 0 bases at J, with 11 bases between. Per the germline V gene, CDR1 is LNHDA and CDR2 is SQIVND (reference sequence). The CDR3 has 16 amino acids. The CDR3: CASSIRGPANTGELFF. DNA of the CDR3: TGTGCCAGTAGTATCAGGGGACCCGCGAACACCGGGGAGCTGTTTTTT.

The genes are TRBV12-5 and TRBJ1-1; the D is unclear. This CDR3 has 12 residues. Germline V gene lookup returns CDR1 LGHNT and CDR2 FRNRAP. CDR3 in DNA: TGTGCCAGCACCTTGGTGAACACTGAAGCTTTCTTT. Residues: CASTLVNTEAFF.

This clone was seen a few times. CDR3: CASSQTPQDRAEAFF. DNA of the CDR3: TGTGCCAGCAGTCAGACGCCGCAGGATCGTGCTGAAGCTTTCTTT. This rearrangement joins TRBV2 to TRBJ1-1; no reliable D call. This CDR3 region has 15 residues. The germline V gene has CDR1 SNHLY and CDR2 FYNNEI. Trimming cost V 5 bases and J 6 bases, with 19 bases left between them.

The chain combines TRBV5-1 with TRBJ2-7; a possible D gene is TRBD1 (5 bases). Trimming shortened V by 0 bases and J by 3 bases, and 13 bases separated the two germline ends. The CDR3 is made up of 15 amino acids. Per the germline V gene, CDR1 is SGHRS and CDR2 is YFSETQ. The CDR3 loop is CASSLGPGPNYEQYF. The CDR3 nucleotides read TGCGCCAGCAGCTTGGGGCCAGGGCCAAACTACGAGCAGTACTTC.

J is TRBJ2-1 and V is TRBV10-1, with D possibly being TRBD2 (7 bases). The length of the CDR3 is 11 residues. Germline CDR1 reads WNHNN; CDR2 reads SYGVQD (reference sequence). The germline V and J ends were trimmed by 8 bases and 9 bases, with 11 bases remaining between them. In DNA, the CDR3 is TGCGCCAGCCTCGGGGGGCCTGAGCAGTTCTTC. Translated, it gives CASLGGPEQFF.

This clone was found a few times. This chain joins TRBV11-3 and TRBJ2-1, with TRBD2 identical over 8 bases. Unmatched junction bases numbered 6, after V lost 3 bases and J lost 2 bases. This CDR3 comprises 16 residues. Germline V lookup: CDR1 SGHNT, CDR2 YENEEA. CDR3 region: CASSLSAGDPYNEQFF. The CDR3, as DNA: TGTGCCAGCAGCTTGTCAGCGGGGGACCCCTACAATGAGCAGTTCTTC. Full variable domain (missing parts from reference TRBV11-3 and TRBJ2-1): EAGVVQSPRYKIIEKKQPVAFWCNPISGHNTLYWYLQNLGQGPELLIRYENEEAVDDSQLPKDRFSAERLKGVDSTLKIQPAELGDSAVYLCASSLSAGDPYNEQFFGPGTRLTVL.

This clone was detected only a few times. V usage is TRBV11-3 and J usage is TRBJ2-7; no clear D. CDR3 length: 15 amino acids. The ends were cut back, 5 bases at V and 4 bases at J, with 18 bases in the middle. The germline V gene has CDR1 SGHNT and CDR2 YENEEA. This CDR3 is CASSPSGTLYYEQYF. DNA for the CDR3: TGTGCCAGCAGCCCCTCAGGAACCCTCTATTACGAGCAGTACTTC.

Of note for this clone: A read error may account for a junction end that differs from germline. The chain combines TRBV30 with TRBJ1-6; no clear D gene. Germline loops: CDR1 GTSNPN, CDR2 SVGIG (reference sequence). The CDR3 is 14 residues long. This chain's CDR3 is CAWSVNGFNSPFHF. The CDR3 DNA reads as TGTGCCTGGAGTGTAAATGGGTTTAATTCACCCTTCCACTTT.

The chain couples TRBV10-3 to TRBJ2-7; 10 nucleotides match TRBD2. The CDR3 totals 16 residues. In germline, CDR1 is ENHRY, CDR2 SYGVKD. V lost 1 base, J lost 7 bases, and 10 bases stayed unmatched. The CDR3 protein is CAISEFQGLAPGEQYF. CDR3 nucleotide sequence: TGTGCCATCAGTGAGTTCCAGGGACTAGCGCCCGGGGAGCAGTACTTC.

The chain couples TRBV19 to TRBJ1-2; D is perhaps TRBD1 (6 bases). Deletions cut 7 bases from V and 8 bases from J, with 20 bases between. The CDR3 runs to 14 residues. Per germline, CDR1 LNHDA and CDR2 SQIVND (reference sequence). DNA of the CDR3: TGTGCCAGTACCCCAGCGGGCCAGGGGAAAGGCTACACCTTC. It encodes CASTPAGQGKGYTF.

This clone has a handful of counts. CDR3 nucleotides: TGTGCCAGCAGCGTAGAGGCACAAGGAGACACAGATACGCAGTATTTT. Encoded protein: CASSVEAQGDTDTQYF. V gene TRBV9 combines with J gene TRBJ2-3; no definite D call. V was cut by 0 bases and J by 2 bases, with 13 bases left in between. Germline V gene sequence: CDR1 SGDLS, CDR2 YYNGEE. CDR3 length equals 16 residues.

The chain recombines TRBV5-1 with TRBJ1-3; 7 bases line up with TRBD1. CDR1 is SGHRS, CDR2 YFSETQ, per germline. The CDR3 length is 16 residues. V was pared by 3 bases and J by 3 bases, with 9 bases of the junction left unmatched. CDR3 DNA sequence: TGCGCCAGCAGCTCCAGAGGGGGCTCGGGTGGAAACACCATATATTTT. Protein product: CASSSRGGSGGNTIYF.

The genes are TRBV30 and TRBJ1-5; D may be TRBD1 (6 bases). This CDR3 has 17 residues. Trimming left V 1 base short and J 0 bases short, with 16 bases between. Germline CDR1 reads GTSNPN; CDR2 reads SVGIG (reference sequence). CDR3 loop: CAWSATSGAYSNQPQHF. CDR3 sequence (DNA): TGTGCCTGGAGTGCTACGTCAGGGGCATATAGCAATCAGCCCCAGCATTTT.

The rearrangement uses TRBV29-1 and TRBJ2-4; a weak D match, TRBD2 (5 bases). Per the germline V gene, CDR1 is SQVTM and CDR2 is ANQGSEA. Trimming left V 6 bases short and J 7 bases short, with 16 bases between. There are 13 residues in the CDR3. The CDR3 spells CSVKGGYANIQYF. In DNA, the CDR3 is TGCAGCGTAAAGGGCGGGTATGCTAACATTCAGTACTTC.

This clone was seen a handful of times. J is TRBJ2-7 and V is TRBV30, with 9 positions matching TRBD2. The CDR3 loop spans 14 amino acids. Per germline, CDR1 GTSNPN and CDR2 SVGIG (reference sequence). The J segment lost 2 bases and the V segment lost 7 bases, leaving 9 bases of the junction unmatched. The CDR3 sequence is CAYRPTSGAYEQYF. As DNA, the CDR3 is TGTGCCTACCGGCCGACTAGCGGTGCCTACGAGCAGTACTTC.

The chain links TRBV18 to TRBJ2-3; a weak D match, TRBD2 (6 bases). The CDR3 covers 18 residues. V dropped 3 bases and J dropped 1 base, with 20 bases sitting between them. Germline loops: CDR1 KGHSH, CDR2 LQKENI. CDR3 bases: TGTGCCAGCTCACCGCGGGGATTGGTACAGGCCGGCACAGATACGCAGTATTTT. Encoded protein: CASSPRGLVQAGTDTQYF.

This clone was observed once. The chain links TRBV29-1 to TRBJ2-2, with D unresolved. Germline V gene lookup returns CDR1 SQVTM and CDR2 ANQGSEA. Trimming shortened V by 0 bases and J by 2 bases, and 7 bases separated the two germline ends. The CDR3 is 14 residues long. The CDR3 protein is CSVEDPFNTGELFF. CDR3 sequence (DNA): TGCAGCGTTGAAGACCCTTTCAACACCGGGGAGCTGTTTTTT.

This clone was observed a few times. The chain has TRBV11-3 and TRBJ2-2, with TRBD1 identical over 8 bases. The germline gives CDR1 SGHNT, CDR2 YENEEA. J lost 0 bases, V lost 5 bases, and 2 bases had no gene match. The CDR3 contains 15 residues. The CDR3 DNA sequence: TGTGCCAGCAGCGACAGGGGAACGAACACCGGGGAGCTGTTTTTT. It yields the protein CASSDRGTNTGELFF. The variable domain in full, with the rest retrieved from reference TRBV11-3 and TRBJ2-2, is EAGVVQSPRYKIIEKKQPVAFWCNPISGHNTLYWYLQNLGQGPELLIRYENEEAVDDSQLPKDRFSAERLKGVDSTLKIQPAELGDSAVYLCASSDRGTNTGELFFGEGSRLTVL.

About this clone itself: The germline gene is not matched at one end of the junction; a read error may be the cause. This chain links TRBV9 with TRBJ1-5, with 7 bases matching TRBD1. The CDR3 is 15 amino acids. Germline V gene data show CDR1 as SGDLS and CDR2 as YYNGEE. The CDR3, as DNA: TGTGCCAGCAGGGTAGGGGACAGAGGCAATCAGCCCCAGCATTTT. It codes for CASRVGDRGNQPQHF. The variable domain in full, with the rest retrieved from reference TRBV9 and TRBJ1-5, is DSGVTQTPKHLITATGQRVTLRCSPRSGDLSVYWYQQSLDQGLQFLIQYYNGEERAKGNILERFSAQQFPDLHSELNLSSLELGDSALYFCASRVGDRGNQPQHFGDGTRLSIL.

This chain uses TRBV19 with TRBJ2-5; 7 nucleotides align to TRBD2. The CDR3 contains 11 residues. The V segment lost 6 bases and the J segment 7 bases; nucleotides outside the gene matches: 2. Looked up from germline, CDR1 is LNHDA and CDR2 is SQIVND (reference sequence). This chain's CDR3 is CASSPGGTQYF. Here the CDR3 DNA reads TGTGCCAGTAGCCCGGGGGGGACCCAGTACTTC.

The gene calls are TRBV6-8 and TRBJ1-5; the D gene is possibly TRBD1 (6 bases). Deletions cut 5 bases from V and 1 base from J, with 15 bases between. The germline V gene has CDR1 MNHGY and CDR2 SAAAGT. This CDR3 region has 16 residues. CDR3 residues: CASSRDPQGSNQPQHF. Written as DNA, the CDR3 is TGTGCCAGCAGTCGCGATCCTCAGGGGAGCAATCAGCCCCAGCATTTT.

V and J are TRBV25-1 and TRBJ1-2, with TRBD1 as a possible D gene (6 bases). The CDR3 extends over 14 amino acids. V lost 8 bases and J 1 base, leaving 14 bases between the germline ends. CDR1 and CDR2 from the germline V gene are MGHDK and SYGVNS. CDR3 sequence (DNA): TGTGCCAGCGGGGGGACATCGATTAACTATGGCTACACCTTC. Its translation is CASGGTSINYGYTF.

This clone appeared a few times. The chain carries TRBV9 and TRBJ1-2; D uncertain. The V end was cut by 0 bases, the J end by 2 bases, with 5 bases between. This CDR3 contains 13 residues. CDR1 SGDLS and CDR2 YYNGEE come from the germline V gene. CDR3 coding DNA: TGTGCCAGCAGCGTAGACGTGAACTATGGCTACACCTTC. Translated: CASSVDVNYGYTF.

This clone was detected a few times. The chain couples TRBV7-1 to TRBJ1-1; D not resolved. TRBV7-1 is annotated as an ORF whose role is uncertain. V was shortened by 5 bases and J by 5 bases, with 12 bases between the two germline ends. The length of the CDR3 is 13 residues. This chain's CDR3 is CASSQIRGTEAFF. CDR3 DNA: TGTGCCAGCAGCCAAATAAGAGGGACTGAAGCTTTCTTT.

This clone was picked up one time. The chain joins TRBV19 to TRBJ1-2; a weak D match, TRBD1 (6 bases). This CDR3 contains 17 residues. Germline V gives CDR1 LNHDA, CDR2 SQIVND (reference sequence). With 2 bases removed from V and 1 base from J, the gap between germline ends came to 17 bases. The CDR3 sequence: CASSIIGAGADNYGYTF. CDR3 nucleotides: TGTGCCAGTAGTATAATTGGGGCAGGGGCCGATAACTATGGCTACACCTTC.